The 2 T cell receptor beta chains presented below share a single source sample, sequenced in a study of T cell responses to AZD1222 COVID-19 vaccine. The table came from immunoSEQ multiplex PCR; TCRdb's copy has only in-frame clones and leaves some out. Seen here are approximately 50,000 clones, about 85% observed once, and the top ten hold approximately 19%. This material consisted of peripheral blood, taken on day 0 of MenACWY control vaccination. These receptors were obtained from an adult in good health.

The CDR3 loop reads CASSLQTGNTGELFF. For the CDR3, the DNA is TGCGCCAGCAGCTTGCAGACAGGGAACACCGGGGAGCTGTTTTTT. The chain carries TRBV5-1 and TRBJ2-2; perhaps TRBD1 as D (6 bases). The CDR3 extends over 15 amino acids. Trimming took 1 base from V and 1 from J, leaving 8 bases between them. Per germline, CDR1 SGHRS and CDR2 YFSETQ.

The chain couples TRBV11-2 to TRBJ2-1, with a possible D match to TRBD1 (6 bases). Trimming stripped 1 base from V and 9 bases from J, with 16 bases between. Germline values: CDR1 SGHAT, CDR2 FQNNGV. The CDR3 has 15 amino acids. CDR3 residues: CASSLGAQGSGEQFF. CDR3 DNA: TGTGCCAGCAGCTTAGGAGCCCAGGGGAGCGGTGAGCAGTTCTTC.